The 24 T cell receptor beta chains in this list originate from one sample, sequenced in a study of blood T cell repertoires in COVID-19. Produced via immunoSEQ multiplex PCR; TCRdb's table is partial and in-frame only. The data hold tens of thousands of clones, with over 75% observed a single time. Sequencing used peripheral blood. These TCRs come from a woman aged 55-69 years with acute or convalescent COVID-19.

The V and J genes are TRBV19 and TRBJ2-1, with 11 bases that match TRBD2. Germline lookup yields CDR1 LNHDA and CDR2 SQIVND (reference sequence). The CDR3 is 17 residues long. The V and J ends lost 3 bases and 8 bases, in that order; junction bases with no gene match: 12. The CDR3 region is CASSIRFSGRAGDEQFF. CDR3 DNA sequence: TGTGCCAGTAGTATCCGATTTAGCGGGAGGGCCGGGGATGAGCAGTTCTTC.

The chain employs TRBV7-3 and TRBJ1-1, with TRBD1 as a possible D gene (6 bases). Germline loops: CDR1 SGHTA, CDR2 FQGTGA. The CDR3 runs 14 residues. V gave up 5 bases and J gave up 6 bases, with 16 bases separating them. The CDR3 here is CASSPTGISAEAFF. In DNA, the CDR3 is TGTGCCAGCAGCCCAACAGGGATTTCGGCTGAAGCTTTCTTT. Complete variable domain (other parts from reference TRBV7-3 and TRBJ1-1): GAGVSQTPSNKVTEKGKYVELRCDPISGHTALYWYRQSLGQGPEFLIYFQGTGAADDSGLPNDRFFAVRPEGSVSTLKIQRTERGDSAVYLCASSPTGISAEAFFGQGTRLTVV.

The rearrangement joins TRBV5-1 to TRBJ2-5; perhaps TRBD1 as D (6 bases). Trimming left V 0 bases short and J 5 bases short, with 26 bases between. The CDR3 loop spans 19 amino acids. Germline V gene sequence: CDR1 SGHRS, CDR2 YFSETQ. CDR3 bases: TGCGCCAGCAGCTTGGGCAGGGGTTTTTCGTGGGTGAAGTCGGAGACCCAGTACTTC. It specifies CASSLGRGFSWVKSETQYF.

The chain uses TRBV27 and TRBJ1-5, with D perhaps matching TRBD1 (6 bases). Germline CDR1 and CDR2: MNHEY and SMNVEV (reference sequence). V lost 4 bases to trimming and J lost 3 bases, with 16 bases between them. The length of the CDR3 is 16 residues. CDR3 sequence: CASSYSGTTANQPQHF. The CDR3 region has the DNA TGTGCCAGCAGTTACTCCGGGACAACTGCCAATCAGCCCCAGCATTTT.

The rearrangement joins TRBV6-5 to TRBJ1-4, with 7 bases that match TRBD1. V lost 5 bases to trimming and J lost 8 bases; unmatched junction nucleotides: 11. This CDR3 is built from 15 residues. CDR1 is MNHEY, CDR2 SVGAGI, per germline. The DNA of the CDR3 is TGTGCCAGCAGTCTCAGGGGGAATATGCAGGAAAAACTGTTTTTT. Translated: CASSLRGNMQEKLFF.

The chain couples TRBV19 to TRBJ1-3; 7 bases map to TRBD1. The J segment lost 3 bases and the V segment lost 5 bases, leaving 13 bases of the junction unmatched. This CDR3 spans 17 amino acids. Germline V CDR1 and CDR2: LNHDA, SQIVND (reference sequence). The CDR3 here is CASSPGRQGPFGNTIYF. The CDR3 DNA is TGTGCCAGTAGTCCGGGAAGACAGGGACCCTTTGGAAACACCATATATTTT.

This clone was detected a few times. The J gene is TRBJ1-1, the V gene TRBV5-1; D possibly corresponds to TRBD1 (6 bases). The V gene lost 4 bases and the J gene lost 0 bases, with 19 bases spanning the gap. The CDR3 loop spans 17 amino acids. Germline CDR1 is SGHRS and CDR2 is YFSETQ. In DNA, the CDR3 is TGCGCCAGCAGCCCTGGTGGGGGCGTCGGGATGAACACTGAAGCTTTCTTT. Translation: CASSPGGGVGMNTEAFF.

V and J are TRBV5-1 and TRBJ1-2; 7 bases agree with TRBD1. Germline V gives CDR1 SGHRS, CDR2 YFSETQ. V dropped 4 bases and J dropped 8; count of bases not matched to a gene: 14. This CDR3 is 15 amino acids long. Written as DNA, the CDR3 is TGCGCCAGCAGCCCGAGAACAGGGGTAGGGGGCGGCTACACCTTC. This sequence encodes CASSPRTGVGGGYTF.

The J gene is TRBJ2-2, the V gene TRBV25-1, with a weak D call TRBD1 (5 bases). V lost 1 base, J lost 3 bases, and 9 bases lay in between. CDR1 and CDR2 (germline): MGHDK, SYGVNS. The CDR3 is 15 residues long. The CDR3 sequence: CASSEFPGYTGELFF. CDR3 sequence (DNA): TGTGCCAGCAGTGAATTCCCAGGGTACACCGGGGAGCTGTTTTTT.

V and J are TRBV6-1 and TRBJ2-3; 7 nucleotides align to TRBD2. Germline V lookup: CDR1 MNHNS, CDR2 SASEGT. V lost 1 base and J lost 1; bases outside the gene matches: 8. The CDR3 has 17 amino acids. The CDR3 spells CASSEDRSGDGTDTQYF. The CDR3 region has the DNA TGTGCCAGCAGTGAAGACCGCAGCGGGGACGGCACAGATACGCAGTATTTT.

This chain uses TRBV29-1 with TRBJ1-1; 7 positions match TRBD1. The CDR3 length is 12 residues. Germline CDR1 reads SQVTM; CDR2 reads ANQGSEA. Germline trimming cut 7 bases from V and 2 bases from J; bases unmatched to any gene: 4. CDR3 in DNA: TGCAGCGGGGGACAGCTTAACACTGAAGCTTTCTTT. Its protein is CSGGQLNTEAFF.

This clone is a singleton in its sample. The CDR3: CASSEGGGRNTIYF. As DNA, the CDR3 is TGTGCCAGCAGTGAAGGGGGGGGCAGAAACACCATATATTTT. The chain joins TRBV6-1 to TRBJ1-3; D perhaps matches TRBD1 (6 bases). This CDR3 has 14 residues. The germline V and J ends were trimmed by 1 base and 5 bases, with 9 bases remaining between them. From germline, CDR1 is MNHNS and CDR2 SASEGT.

The V call is TRBV5-1, the J call TRBJ1-6, with TRBD1 as a possible D gene (6 bases). CDR3 length equals 16 residues. V lost 4 bases and J 7 bases, leaving 18 bases between the germline ends. Looked up from germline, CDR1 is SGHRS and CDR2 is YFSETQ. CDR3 nucleotide sequence: TGCGCCAGCAGCGTACGGGGGGGCGACCCGAATTCACCCCTCCACTTT. Protein: CASSVRGGDPNSPLHF.

The rearrangement joins TRBV3-1 (or the pseudogene TRBV3-2) to TRBJ2-3; the D is unclear. With 2 bases removed from V and 0 bases from J, the gap between germline ends came to 3 bases. Germline V lookup: CDR1 LGHDT, CDR2 YNNKEL (reference sequence). This CDR3 region has 13 residues. CDR3 DNA: TGTGCCAGCAGCCAACCTAGCACAGATACGCAGTATTTT. Amino acid sequence: CASSQPSTDTQYF.

This chain joins TRBV29-1 and TRBJ1-1; 9 positions agree with TRBD1. CDR1 SQVTM and CDR2 ANQGSEA come from the germline V gene. The CDR3 has 14 amino acids. V shed 5 bases, J shed 3 bases, and the junction held 7 bases outside the gene matches. This CDR3 is CSVRGRQGDTEAFF. As DNA, the CDR3 is TGCAGCGTTAGAGGAAGACAGGGGGACACTGAAGCTTTCTTT.

This clone was detected once. The chain couples TRBV2 to TRBJ2-5; 8 bases map to TRBD2. Germline loops: CDR1 SNHLY, CDR2 FYNNEI. The CDR3 has 15 amino acids. V shed 5 bases and J 6 bases; nucleotides not matched to a gene: 11. CDR3 residues: CASSIPGLVSQTQYF. For the CDR3, the DNA is TGTGCCAGCAGTATTCCGGGACTAGTATCGCAGACCCAGTACTTC. Drawing the rest from reference TRBV2 and TRBJ2-5, the complete variable domain is EPEVTQTPSHQVTQMGQEVILRCVPISNHLYFYWYRQILGQKVEFLVSFYNNEISEKSEIFDDQFSVERPDGSNFTLKIRSTKLEDSAMYFCASSIPGLVSQTQYFGPGTRLLVL.

This chain connects TRBV3-1 (or the pseudogene TRBV3-2) to TRBJ2-3, with 7 bases aligning to TRBD1. V shed 0 bases, J shed 1 base, and the junction held 4 bases outside the gene matches. Per the germline V gene, CDR1 is LGHDT and CDR2 is YNNKEL (reference sequence). This CDR3 comprises 16 residues. CDR3: CASSQEAQGGTDTQYF. The CDR3 region has the DNA TGTGCCAGCAGCCAAGAGGCCCAGGGGGGCACAGATACGCAGTATTTT.

The V call is TRBV3-1 (or the pseudogene TRBV3-2), the J call TRBJ2-2; D is perhaps TRBD2 (6 bases). This CDR3 is built from 14 residues. CDR1 is LGHDT and CDR2 is YNNKEL in the germline V gene (reference sequence). The V end was cut by 8 bases, the J end by 1 base, with 11 bases between. CDR3 in amino acids: CASSWRGNTGELFF. DNA for the CDR3: TGTGCCAGCTCCTGGCGGGGGAACACCGGGGAGCTGTTTTTT.

The chain joins TRBV2 to TRBJ2-3; possible D gene TRBD1, 6 bases. The V gene's germline CDR1 is SNHLY and CDR2 FYNNEI. The CDR3 consists of 17 residues. The ends were cut back, 2 bases at V and 1 base at J, with 16 bases in the middle. CDR3 sequence reads: CASSENGIPGGTDTQYF. CDR3 coding DNA: TGTGCCAGCAGTGAAAATGGCATCCCAGGGGGCACAGATACGCAGTATTTT.

This chain uses TRBV7-9 with TRBJ2-5, with 8 bases fitting TRBD2. Germline CDR1 SEHNR, CDR2 FQNEAQ (reference sequence). The CDR3 loop spans 16 amino acids. Losses at the gene ends were 3 bases for V and 7 bases for J; bases not matched to a gene: 13. CDR3 coding DNA: TGTGCCAGCAGCTTCACCGGCGGGGGGACCCCGGTGACCCAGTACTTC. Translated, it gives CASSFTGGGTPVTQYF.

V usage is TRBV7-8 and J usage is TRBJ1-1; D is undetermined. CDR1 SGHVS and CDR2 FQNEAQ come from the germline V gene. The CDR3 has 12 residues. V dropped 5 bases and J dropped 11 bases, with 15 bases sitting between them. The CDR3 DNA reads TGTGCCAGCAGCCCTACCCGGACGGGGGCTTTCTTT. Its protein is CASSPTRTGAFF.

This rearrangement joins TRBV11-2 to TRBJ2-1; 8 positions match TRBD2. Germline V lookup: CDR1 SGHAT, CDR2 FQNNGV. The J segment lost 5 bases and the V segment lost 3 bases, leaving 18 bases of the junction unmatched. The CDR3 has 19 residues. The CDR3 here is CASSFPRVVRSGGNNEQFF. DNA for the CDR3: TGTGCCAGCAGCTTTCCCCGAGTTGTCAGGAGCGGGGGAAACAATGAGCAGTTCTTC.

V is TRBV4-1 and J is TRBJ2-3, with D perhaps TRBD2 (5 bases). V lost 2 bases to trimming and J lost 2 bases, with 14 bases between them. This CDR3 has 16 residues. CDR1 and CDR2 (germline): MGHRA, YSYEKL. Here the CDR3 reads CASSQFSAGSTDTQYF. DNA of the CDR3: TGCGCCAGCAGCCAATTTTCCGCGGGCTCCACAGATACGCAGTATTTT.

The chain carries TRBV5-1 and TRBJ2-7, with a weak D call TRBD1 (6 bases). With 4 bases removed from V and 3 bases from J, the gap between germline ends came to 11 bases. This CDR3 region has 13 residues. Germline-derived CDR1 and CDR2 are SGHRS and YFSETQ. CDR3 in amino acids: CASSISTGYEQYV. The CDR3 DNA reads TGCGCCAGCAGCATATCGACAGGCTACGAGCAGTACGTC.